This T cell receptor (beta chain) originates from a study of T cells in Graves' hyperthyroidism and ophthalmopathy. Study context: At the time of initial diagnosis and before any treatment, peripheral blood was collected.

Amplification of TCR beta CDR3 regions used RNA as the template. During a first-round RT-PCR of the TCR CDR3, the HTBI primer set was used. TCRdb re-called the multiplex PCR reads through MiXCR, storing one row per CDR3 protein. The sample has about half a million distinct CDR3 sequences, around a quarter seen once; the top ten hold approximately 10%. Note on this clonotype: Its specificity is unknown.

The V and J ends lost 4 bases and 5 bases respectively, with 14 bases between them. The CDR3 length is 14 residues. Germline V gene sequence: CDR1 MNHEY, CDR2 SVGAGI. The cohort's ophthalmopathy patients, a group with duration under 3 months, had a Clinical Activity Score of at least 3 and a NOSPECS grade of at least 4. An approximately 10 ml volume of fresh peripheral blood provided the PBMCs. Study-level points and caveats: Among clonotypes expanded in thyroid above 0.001, most were also found in blood.

The sequence was collected from a woman aged 25 to 39 with Graves' ophthalmopathy. Material: blood. The chain has TRBV6-5 and TRBJ1-1; D unresolved. The CDR3 here is CASSSRPGGTEAFF. In DNA form, the CDR3 reads TGTGCCAGCAGTTCACGGCCGGGTGGGACTGAAGCTTTCTTT.